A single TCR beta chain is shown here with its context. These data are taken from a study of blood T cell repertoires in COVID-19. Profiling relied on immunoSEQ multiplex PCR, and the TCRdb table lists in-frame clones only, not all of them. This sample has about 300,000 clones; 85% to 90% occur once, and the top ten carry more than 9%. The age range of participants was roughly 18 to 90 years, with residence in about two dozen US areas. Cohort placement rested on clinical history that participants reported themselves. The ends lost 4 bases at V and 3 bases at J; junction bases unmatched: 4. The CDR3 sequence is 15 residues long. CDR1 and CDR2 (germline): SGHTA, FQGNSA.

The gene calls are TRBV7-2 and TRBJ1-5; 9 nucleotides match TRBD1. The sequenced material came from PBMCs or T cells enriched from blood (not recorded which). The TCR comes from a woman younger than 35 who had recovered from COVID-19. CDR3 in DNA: TGTGCCAGCAGCTCGGGGACAGGGATCAATCAGCCCCAGCATTTT. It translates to CASSSGTGINQPQHF.